Listed here is a single TCR beta chain. Its specificity is not known. The sample is drawn from a study of molecular identifiers for immune sequencing clone quantification. Study information: Five aliquots were made in replicates from the RNA of approximately 20,000 or 98,000 naive CD8 cells, and four were sequenced. General study points: In naive cells, clones above 20 RNA copies held under 1% of molecules, whereas in effector cells they held over 98%.

This CDR3 spans 14 amino acids. Germline values: CDR1 SGHAT, CDR2 FQNNGV. Deletions cut 5 bases from V and 5 bases from J, with 12 bases between. TCRdb reprocessed the PCR reads with MiXCR, giving one entry per CDR3 protein. This table has 80,000 to 130,000 distinct CDR3 sequences, about 35% appearing once. It was from approximately 22,000 to 940,000 sorted cells, with 10%, 30% or 50% RNA, that naive CD8 libraries came. Using a CD8+CD4-CCR7+CD45RA+ phenotype, naive CD8 T cells were sorted. This TCR was recovered from a human donor in good health. Some libraries in this study had Jurkat cell RNA spiked in. The chain uses TRBV11-2 and TRBJ2-2; weak D call: TRBD1 (5 bases). Material for sequencing was naive CD8+ T cells from blood, with Jurkat cell RNA spiked in. Subset in this sample: FACS-sorted CD8+CD4-CCR7+CD45RA+ naive T cells. The CDR3 DNA reads as TGTGCCAGCAGCCCAGGGATTCGGACCGGGGAGCTGTTTTTT. Translating it yields CASSPGIRTGELFF.